This TCR beta chain was identified during a study of a mutant IDH1 vaccine in newly diagnosed glioma. At the level of the study: Pretreatment consisted of radiotherapy, temozolomide, or both, with most receiving both. Study observations and caveats: There seemed to be no relation between pseudoprogression and changes in top peripheral T cell clonotypes.

The protocol was immunoSEQ multiplex PCR, while the TCRdb copy is restricted to in-frame clones and leaves out a portion. The sample lists over 80,000 clones, around nine tenths occurring once. Concerning this clone: No antigen is known for it.

The time point denotes: baseline, week 1 (first vaccination visit). The treatment: pre-vaccination baseline after standard-of-care therapy. Sequences were derived from PBMCs, sampled from a glioma patient treated with radiotherapy, temozolomide or both. This receptor was obtained from a woman in her fifties or sixties with glioma.

CDR3 amino acids: CASSDSLAPYNEQFF. The DNA of the CDR3 is TGTGCCAGCAGTGACTCGTTAGCCCCCTACAATGAGCAGTTCTTC. This sequence joins TRBV6-1 and TRBJ2-1; D is unclear. The germline V and J ends were trimmed by 3 bases and 2 bases, with 11 bases remaining between them. The CDR3 has 15 amino acids. Per germline, CDR1 MNHNS and CDR2 SASEGT.